Listed below are T cell receptor beta chains from one sample, sequenced in a study of response to subunit inactivated influenza vaccine. One entry per CDR3 protein, called by TCRdb with MiXCR from the RT-PCR reads. In the table there are about 570,000 distinct CDR3 sequences, 12% of which are singletons. The input for sequencing was PBMCs from blood, taken on the day of vaccination. Every receptor here comes from a man aged 50 or older who received an inactivated influenza vaccine. Each CDR3 is given without its conserved first and last residue.

v_gene: TRBV12-3/TRBV12-4
j_gene: TRBJ2-1
CDR3aa: ASSLIGAGEQF

v_gene: TRBV29-1
j_gene: TRBJ2-7
CDR3aa: SVERRLAASYEQY

v_gene: TRBV6-1
j_gene: TRBJ1-2
CDR3aa: ASGLTGLSYGYT

v_gene: TRBV3-1
j_gene: TRBJ2-3
CDR3aa: ASSQEAHPSDTQY

v_gene: TRBV27
j_gene: TRBJ1-1
CDR3aa: ASRPVMGDGLDEAF

v_gene: TRBV20-1
j_gene: TRBJ2-7
CDR3aa: SAMVNAYSYEQY

v_gene: TRBV18
j_gene: TRBJ2-5
CDR3aa: ASRVTPIQETQY

v_gene: TRBV7-9
j_gene: TRBJ2-7
CDR3aa: ASSLLGIEQY

v_gene: TRBV28
j_gene: TRBJ2-7
CDR3aa: ASGVANEQY

v_gene: TRBV9
j_gene: TRBJ2-3
CDR3aa: ASSDYRVGTDTQY

v_gene: TRBV2
j_gene: TRBJ2-1
CDR3aa: ASRNRVDEQF

v_gene: TRBV19
j_gene: TRBJ2-1
CDR3aa: ATAQSSYNEQF

v_gene: TRBV25-1
j_gene: TRBJ2-2
CDR3aa: ASSEGDHGELF

v_gene: TRBV7-9
j_gene: TRBJ2-5
CDR3aa: ASSFTGTSGGLETQY

v_gene: TRBV9
j_gene: TRBJ1-1
CDR3aa: ASSVRAGRNTEAF

v_gene: TRBV7-2
j_gene: TRBJ2-4
CDR3aa: ASSPGRGGPAKNIQY

v_gene: TRBV12-3/TRBV12-4
j_gene: TRBJ2-2
CDR3aa: ASSPRPGLPTGELF

v_gene: TRBV7-6
j_gene: TRBJ2-5
CDR3aa: ASSLGGPLETGPQETQY

v_gene: TRBV5-1
j_gene: TRBJ2-7
CDR3aa: ASSFLGGVEQY

v_gene: TRBV6-2/TRBV6-3
j_gene: TRBJ2-1
CDR3aa: ASSLGPRSYNEQF